This T cell receptor beta chain was sequenced in a study of T cell repertoires in cytomegalovirus infection. Study-level points and caveats: Totalled public TCR beta family frequency picked out people who carried CMV plus the relevant HLA. In two of eight donors, the top clonotype was HLA-C-restricted CMV-specific.

CDR3 length equals 15 residues. Germline V gene data show CDR1 as MNHEY and CDR2 as SMNVEV (reference sequence). The ends were cut back, 2 bases at V and 5 bases at J, with 14 bases in the middle. Only a few counts were recorded for this clonotype. Its antigen is not identified. TCRdb re-called the reads through MiXCR, storing one row per CDR3 protein. The sample contains roughly 300,000 distinct CDR3 sequences, 8% to 9.5% of which appear only once. The TCR sequence derives from a human donor in good health (CMV status not recorded). Some clones in this sample may be carry-over from other donors' samples. The rearrangement uses TRBV27 and TRBJ2-3, with a weak D call TRBD1 (6 bases). The sequencing input was PBMCs. DNA of the CDR3: TGTGCCAGCAGTTTAAGGGGGATAACCCAAGATACGCAGTATTTT. Amino acid sequence: CASSLRGITQDTQYF.